This record concerns one TCR beta chain sequence. What it recognizes is unknown. This record belongs to a study of cytomegalovirus exposure and HLA in healthy donors. Broader study findings: Both high specificity and high sensitivity reportedly marked the classifier's diagnosis of cytomegalovirus status. The study put 150 or so TCR beta chains on its list as cytomegalovirus-associated.

Repertoires were generated with immunoSEQ multiplex PCR, while TCRdb's copy carries only in-frame clones and drops some. The sample holds some 48,000 clones, around 94% seen once. While the first cohort had over 650 subjects, the donors belonged to the separate validation cohort of over a hundred subjects. CDR3 size: 16 residues. Trimming cost V 5 bases and J 1 base; bases outside gene matches: 9. Germline V gene data show CDR1 as SEHNR and CDR2 as FQNEAQ (reference sequence). The sequenced sample consisted of PBMCs. This clonotype was obtained from a young woman in good health and CMV-seropositive. V gene TRBV7-9 combines with J gene TRBJ2-7; 9 nucleotides line up with TRBD1. CDR3 nucleotides: TGTGCCAGCAGCCCCGGATGGACAGGGGATTCCTACGAGCAGTACTTC. Amino acids: CASSPGWTGDSYEQYF.